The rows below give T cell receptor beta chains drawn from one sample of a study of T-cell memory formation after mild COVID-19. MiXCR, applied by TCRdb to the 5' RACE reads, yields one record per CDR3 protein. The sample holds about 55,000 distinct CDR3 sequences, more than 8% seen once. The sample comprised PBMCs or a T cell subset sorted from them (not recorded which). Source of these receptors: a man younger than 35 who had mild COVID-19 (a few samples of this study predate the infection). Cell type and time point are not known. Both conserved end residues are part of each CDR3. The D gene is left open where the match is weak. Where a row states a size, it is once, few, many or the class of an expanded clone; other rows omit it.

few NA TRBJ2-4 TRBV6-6 TGTGCCACCAGTTCGCCTATATTTCAAGCCAAAAACATTCAGTACTTC CATSSPIFQAKNIQYF
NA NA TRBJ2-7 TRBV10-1 TGCGCCAGCAGTTTGGATACGAGCTCCTACGAGCAGTACTTC CASSLDTSSYEQYF
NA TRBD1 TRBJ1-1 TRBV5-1 TGCGCCAGCAGCTTGGCGCGGGGACAGCGGAACACTGAAGCTTTCTTT CASSLARGQRNTEAFF
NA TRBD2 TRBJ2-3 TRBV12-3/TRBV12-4 TGTGCCAGCACTTTGGGACTAGCGTACACAGATACGCAGTATTTT CASTLGLAYTDTQYF
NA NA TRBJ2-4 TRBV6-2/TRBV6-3 TGTGCCAGCATGGATCGGGGGGCAGAGGACAAAAACATTCAGTACTTC CASMDRGAEDKNIQYF
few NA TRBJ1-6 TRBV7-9 TGTGCCAGCAGCCCCCTTGGGGGCCCCCTCCACTTT CASSPLGGPLHF
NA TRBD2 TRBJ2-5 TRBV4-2 TGTGCCAGCAGCCAAGATGGCACTAGCGGGGGGAGAGAGACCCAGTACTTC CASSQDGTSGGRETQYF
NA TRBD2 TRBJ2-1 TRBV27 TGTGCCAGCAGTCCAAGAGGGGCTAGCGGGGCCCATGAGCAGTTCTTC CASSPRGASGAHEQFF
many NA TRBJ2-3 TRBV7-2 TGTGCCAGCAGCTTAGGGGTAGCCCATGGAGATACGCAGTATTTT CASSLGVAHGDTQYF
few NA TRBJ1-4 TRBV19 TGTGCCAGTAGTAATGGCGACAGCAATGAAAAACTGTTTTTT CASSNGDSNEKLFF
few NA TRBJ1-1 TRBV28 TGTGCCAGCAGTCGGTTTCCAGGGGATTGGACTGAAGCTTTCTTT CASSRFPGDWTEAFF
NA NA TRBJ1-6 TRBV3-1 TGTGCCAGCAGCCCCCCGGGGGGAGATTCACCCCTCCACTTT CASSPPGGDSPLHF
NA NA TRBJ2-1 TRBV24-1 TGTGCCACCAGTGATTCCTCATTTAGAGAGCAGTTCTTC CATSDSSFREQFF
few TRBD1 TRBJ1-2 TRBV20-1 TGCAGTGCTAGAGATAATGACAGGGGGTCCTATGGCTACACCTTC CSARDNDRGSYGYTF
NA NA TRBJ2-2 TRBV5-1 TGCGCCAGCAGGTTAGAGTGGAAGGACGGGGAGCTGTTTTTT CASRLEWKDGELFF
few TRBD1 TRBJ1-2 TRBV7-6 TGTGCCAGCAGCCCGGACAGGGCTGGCTACACCTTC CASSPDRAGYTF
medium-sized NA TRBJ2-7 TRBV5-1 TGCGCCAGCAGCTCATTGACTGACCCAGGGAACGAGCAGTACTTC CASSSLTDPGNEQYF
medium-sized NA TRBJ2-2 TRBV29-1 TGCAGCGTTAAATATCACACAGACGGGGAGCTGTTTTTT CSVKYHTDGELFF
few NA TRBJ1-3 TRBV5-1 TGCGCCAGCAGCTTGGAGGGCACTGGAAACACCATATATTTT CASSLEGTGNTIYF
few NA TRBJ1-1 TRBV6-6 TGTGCCAGCAGTTACTCAACAGGGTCAAACACTGAAGCTTTCTTT CASSYSTGSNTEAFF
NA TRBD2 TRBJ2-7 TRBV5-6 TGTGCCAGCAGCGGGGGACTAGCGGGTCGCTTCTACGAGCAGTACTTC CASSGGLAGRFYEQYF
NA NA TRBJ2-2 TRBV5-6 TGTGCCAGCAGCCGCGGGCGGCGAAACACCGGGGAGCTGTTTTTT CASSRGRRNTGELFF
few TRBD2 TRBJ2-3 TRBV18 TGTGCCAGCTCACCCCCTACGGGGGGGTCAGATACGCAGTATTTT CASSPPTGGSDTQYF
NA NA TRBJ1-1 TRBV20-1 TGCAGTGCTAAACAGGGACCCATGAACACTGAAGCTTTCTTT CSAKQGPMNTEAFF
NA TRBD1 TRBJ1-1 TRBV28 TGTGCCAGCAGTTTATGGGGGACAGGGGGTATGAACACTGAAGCTTTCTTT CASSLWGTGGMNTEAFF
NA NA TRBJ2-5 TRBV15 TGTGCCACCAGCAGAGATCCGAAGGCCCAAGAGACCCAGTACTTC CATSRDPKAQETQYF
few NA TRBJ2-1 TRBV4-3 TGCGCCAGCAGCCAAGACACAGGCCCCTACAATGAGCAGTTCTTC CASSQDTGPYNEQFF
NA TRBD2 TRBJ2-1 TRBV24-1 TGTGCCACCAGTGATCGGCGGGGGGCTGGCAATGAGCAGTTCTTC CATSDRRGAGNEQFF
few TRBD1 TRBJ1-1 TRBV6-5 TGTGCCAGCAGTCGCCTTAAACAGGGGGCCTACACTGAAGCTTTCTTT CASSRLKQGAYTEAFF
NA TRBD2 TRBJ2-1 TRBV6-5 TGTGCCAGCAGTTCCCCACCAGCGGGGTACAATGAGCAGTTCTTC CASSSPPAGYNEQFF
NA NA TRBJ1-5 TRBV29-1 TGCAGCGTCGGGTTTGGGGCAGGTACCAATCAGCCCCAGCATTTT CSVGFGAGTNQPQHF
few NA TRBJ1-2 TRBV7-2 TGTGCCAGCAGCACGGGGGACACCCCGTATGGCTACACCTTC CASSTGDTPYGYTF
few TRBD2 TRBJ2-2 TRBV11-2 TGTGCCAGCAGCTTAGTGGCTAGCGGGGGATCCGGGGAGCTGTTTTTT CASSLVASGGSGELFF
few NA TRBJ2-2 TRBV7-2 TGTGCCAGCAGCTTCCGTCTGAACACCGGGGAGCTGTTTTTT CASSFRLNTGELFF
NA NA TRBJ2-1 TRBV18 TGTGCCAGCTCACCCGGACAGTCCAATGAGCAGTTCTTC CASSPGQSNEQFF
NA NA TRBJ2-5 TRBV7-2 TGTGCCAGCAGTCCCGGGACCCCGGGGAAGACCCAGTACTTC CASSPGTPGKTQYF
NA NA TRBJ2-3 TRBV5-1 TGCGCCAGCAGCTTTAGTGGACGGGTTACAGATACGCAGTATTTT CASSFSGRVTDTQYF
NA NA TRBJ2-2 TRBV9 TGTGCCAGCAGCGTAGCATCGGGGACCGGGGAGCTGTTTTTT CASSVASGTGELFF
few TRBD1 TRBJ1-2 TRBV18 TGTGCCAGCTCACCGACAGGGCAGGACTATGGCTACACCTTC CASSPTGQDYGYTF
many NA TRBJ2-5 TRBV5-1 TGCGCCAGCAGCACCGGGACACATCAAGAGACCCAGTACTTC CASSTGTHQETQYF
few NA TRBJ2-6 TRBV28 TGTGCCAGCAGTTTATCCATCTTCGAGGTCCTCGGGGCCAACGTCCTGACTTTC CASSLSIFEVLGANVLTF
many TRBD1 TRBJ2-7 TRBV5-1 TGCGCCAGCAGCACGGTCCCTCCGGGACAGGGGAAGTACGAGCAGTACTTC CASSTVPPGQGKYEQYF
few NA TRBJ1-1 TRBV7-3 TGTGCCAGCAGCTTAACGTTGTCGGAGAACACTGAAGCTTTCTTT CASSLTLSENTEAFF
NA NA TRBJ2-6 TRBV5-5 TGTGCCAGCAGCTGGGACCAAATCTCTGGGGCCAACGTCCTGACTTTC CASSWDQISGANVLTF
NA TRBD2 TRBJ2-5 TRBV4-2 TGTGCCAGCAGCCAACGCCCGACTAGCAAGGTCCACGAGACCCAGTACTTC CASSQRPTSKVHETQYF
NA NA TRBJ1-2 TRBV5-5 TGTGCCAGCAGCGTCGGGGACGAGTTCTATGGCTACACCTTC CASSVGDEFYGYTF
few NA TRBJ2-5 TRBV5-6 TGTGCCAGCAGCTTTTCGGCGACGGGGACCCAGTACTTC CASSFSATGTQYF
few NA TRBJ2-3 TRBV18 TGTGCCAGCTCACCACCAGGCGCCGTCACAGATACGCAGTATTTT CASSPPGAVTDTQYF
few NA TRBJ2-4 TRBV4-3 TGCGCCAGCAGCCGCGCAACTATGGGGAGCGGAGGGGGAAACATTCAGTACTTC CASSRATMGSGGGNIQYF
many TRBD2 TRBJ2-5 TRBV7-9 TGTGCCAGCAGCGAGAGGACTAGCGGGGAGACCCAGTACTTC CASSERTSGETQYF
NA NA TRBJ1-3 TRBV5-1 TGCGCCAGCAGCTTGGACATGAGCTCTGGAAACACCATATATTTT CASSLDMSSGNTIYF
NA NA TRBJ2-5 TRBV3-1 TGTGCCAGCAGCCAAGAGGGGGTGGCCCAGTACTTC CASSQEGVAQYF
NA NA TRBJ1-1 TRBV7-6 TGTGCCAGCAGCTTATCCGTGAACACTGAAGCTTTCTTT CASSLSVNTEAFF
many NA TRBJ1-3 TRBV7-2 TGTGCCAGCAGCTCCCAAATCTCTGGAAACACCATATATTTT CASSSQISGNTIYF
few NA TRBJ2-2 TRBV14 TGTGCCAGCAGCCAAGCGTGGGGGCGATTGAATTCCGGGGAGCTGTTTTTT CASSQAWGRLNSGELFF